A selection of T cell receptor beta chains follows, all from one sample in a study of blood T cells in healthy people across ages. TCRdb re-derived calls from the 5' RACE reads in MiXCR, one entry per CDR3 protein. The table records approximately 780,000 distinct CDR3 sequences, about a quarter of them present only once. These same data were also listed under a study on T cells of mothers and their children.

Sample: blood. These TCRs come from a boy younger than 18 in good health. Each CDR3 is given with its conserved first and last residue.

TRBJ2-5,TRBV12-3/TRBV12-4,CASSWGEKETQYF
TRBJ1-1,TRBV9,CASSATRWNTEAFF
TRBJ1-2,TRBV29-1,CSVYRDRDAYGYTF
TRBJ1-4,TRBV5-5,CASSFHRAEKLFF
TRBJ1-5,TRBV10-3,CAFSGQGPTQPQHF
TRBJ1-6,TRBV27,CASSRRDALSPLHF
TRBJ2-3,TRBV7-8,CASSWARGSSTDTQYF
TRBJ2-5,TRBV10-3,CAIGEAAGGQETQYF
TRBJ2-7,TRBV29-1,CSVVGTSGEQYF
TRBJ2-5,TRBV20-1,CSASQRETQYF
TRBJ2-1,TRBV7-2,CASNYRGGGEQFF
TRBJ1-4,TRBV12-3/TRBV12-4,CALRGIDNEKLFF
TRBJ2-2,TRBV12-3/TRBV12-4,CASSFPYGGFTGELFF
TRBJ2-5,TRBV29-1,CSVEKGRETQYF
TRBJ1-1,TRBV6-2/TRBV6-3,CASSYSPEEMNTEAFF
TRBJ2-5,TRBV6-5,CASSYRGLATGQETQYF
TRBJ1-1,TRBV24-1,CAAADRGSTEAFF
TRBJ2-1,TRBV28,CASSFLQYRTDEQFF
TRBJ1-4,TRBV28,CASSSLRGPTNEKLFF
TRBJ2-2,TRBV6-5,CASRTGLVTGELFF
TRBJ1-6,TRBV6-6,CASGDRGPYNSPLHF
TRBJ2-5,TRBV28,CASSSAGERSTQETQYF
TRBJ1-4,TRBV3-1,CASSQVRGVNEKPFF
TRBJ2-5,TRBV20-1,CSARRNVQRGPLETQYF
TRBJ1-2,TRBV5-1,CASGAGTENYGYTF
TRBJ1-2,TRBV7-9,CASSPDRGGNYGYTF
TRBJ2-1,TRBV19,CASSRLAGAPILYNEQFF
TRBJ1-2,TRBV20-1,CSAARQEGGYGYTF
TRBJ1-4,TRBV24-1,CATSDLLRANEKLFF
TRBJ1-6,TRBV19,CASTRDPGSPLHF
TRBJ1-1,TRBV18,CASSPLAGYMNTEAFF
TRBJ2-5,TRBV3-1,CASSQVYKGPTQETQYF
TRBJ2-7,TRBV6-5,CASRPGPGPYEQYF
TRBJ1-5,TRBV7-6,CAGSLGPGINNQPQHF
TRBJ1-2,TRBV7-9,CASSLEGGTIGYTF
TRBJ2-3,TRBV5-1,CASHHQAGDTDTQYF
TRBJ2-3,TRBV20-1,CSARDRVAGVSTDTQYF
-,TRBV28,CASSASPDYEQYF
TRBJ2-7,TRBV7-2,CASSLARGVSYEQYF
TRBJ2-5,TRBV7-9,CASSLVGLAGSETQYF
TRBJ2-5,TRBV27,CASSLSGPSVQYF